The 18 T cell receptor beta chains given below trace back to one sample, sequenced in a study of identical twins. TCRdb fed the 5' RACE reads into MiXCR, producing one record per CDR3 protein. This sample has about 530,000 distinct CDR3 sequences, with roughly 15% found just once. This same sample was also part of a study on yellow fever vaccine responses in identical twins.

Sequenced sample: CD4+ T cells sorted from blood. The receptors stem from a woman between 18 and 30 years old in good health.

The chain recombines TRBV11-3 with TRBJ2-3; the match to TRBD2 covers 8 bases. This CDR3 comprises 17 residues. Germline loops: CDR1 SGHNT, CDR2 YENEEA. V gave up 1 base and J gave up 4 bases; unmatched junction bases: 10. The CDR3 spells CASSLGWRGASADTQYF. In DNA, the CDR3 is TGTGCCAGCAGCTTAGGCTGGCGGGGGGCCAGCGCAGATACGCAGTATTTT.

About this clonotype: This may arise from a read error, as a much more abundant clone is one base away. The chain is built from TRBV12-3 or TRBV12-4 and TRBJ2-2; 7 nucleotides align to TRBD2. The length of the CDR3 is 15 residues. The V segment lost 7 bases and the J segment 0 bases; nucleotides outside the gene matches: 5. CDR3 bases: TGTGCCAGCATCTGGCGGGGGTCGAACACCGGGGAGCTGTTTTTT. Protein: CASIWRGSNTGELFF.

The chain recombines TRBV20-1 with TRBJ2-1; 7 bases align to TRBD1. CDR1 DFQATT and CDR2 SNEGSKA come from the germline V gene (reference sequence). This CDR3 has 11 residues. CDR3 sequence reads: CSPTGNNEQFF. As DNA, the CDR3 is TGCAGCCCGACAGGGAACAATGAGCAGTTCTTC.

V gene TRBV6-1 combines with J gene TRBJ2-5; 8 positions match TRBD2. V dropped 6 bases and J dropped 3; count of bases not matched to a gene: 6. In germline, CDR1 is MNHNS, CDR2 SASEGT. This CDR3 has 14 residues. This CDR3 is CASRGSGGKETQYF. CDR3 sequence (DNA): TGTGCCAGCAGGGGGTCGGGGGGGAAAGAGACCCAGTACTTC.

There are a few counts of this clonotype. This rearrangement joins TRBV5-1 to TRBJ2-1; the match to TRBD2 covers 8 bases. V was pared by 3 bases and J by 11 bases, with 4 bases of the junction left unmatched. The CDR3 runs to 12 residues. Germline CDR1 SGHRS, CDR2 YFSETQ. The CDR3 protein is CASSSTSAKQFF. The CDR3 DNA reads as TGCGCCAGCAGCTCGACTAGCGCCAAGCAGTTCTTC. The full variable domain, rest sourced from reference TRBV5-1 and TRBJ2-1, is KAGVTQTPRYLIKTRGQQVTLSCSPISGHRSVSWYQQTPGQGLQFLFEYFSETQRNKGNFPGRFSGRQFSNSRSEMNVSTLELGDSALYLCASSSTSAKQFFGPGTRLTVL.

This rearrangement joins TRBV6-1 to TRBJ2-1; 8 bases line up with TRBD2. Germline CDR1 and CDR2: MNHNS and SASEGT. V dropped 5 bases and J dropped 3; count of bases not matched to a gene: 6. This CDR3 is built from 15 residues. The CDR3 spells CASSTPGGNYNEQFF. The CDR3 DNA reads as TGTGCCAGCAGTACCCCGGGGGGGAACTACAATGAGCAGTTCTTC.

This clonotype was counted a few times. The V call is TRBV5-1, the J call TRBJ2-3; D might be TRBD2 (5 bases). Trimming stripped 7 bases from V and 3 bases from J, with 15 bases between. The CDR3 is 14 residues long. Germline CDR1 is SGHRS and CDR2 is YFSETQ. Here the CDR3 DNA reads TGCGCCAGCCGGGAAACCGGCAAAACAGATACGCAGTATTTT. It encodes CASRETGKTDTQYF.

In this sample, this clonotype turned up many times. V gene TRBV5-1 combines with J gene TRBJ1-1; D may be TRBD1 (6 bases). Germline CDR1 reads SGHRS; CDR2 reads YFSETQ. The V gene lost 3 bases and the J gene lost 5 bases, with 20 bases spanning the gap. The CDR3 runs to 16 residues. CDR3 coding DNA: TGCGCCAGCAGCTCTGAACCCGGGACATTGCGAACTGAAGCTTTCTTT. Translated: CASSSEPGTLRTEAFF.

This sequence joins TRBV10-3 and TRBJ2-1, with 12 bases that match TRBD2. This CDR3 has 16 amino acids. The V segment lost 4 bases and the J segment 2 bases; nucleotides outside the gene matches: 3. Germline CDR1 ENHRY, CDR2 SYGVKD. The CDR3 region has the DNA TGTGCCATCAGTGGGACTAGCGGGGAGGCCTACAATGAGCAGTTCTTC. Protein: CAISGTSGEAYNEQFF.

This chain joins TRBV3-1 and TRBJ2-7; possibly TRBD1 for D (6 bases). CDR3 length: 15 residues. Germline CDR1 is LGHDT and CDR2 is YNNKEL (reference sequence). V gave up 1 base and J gave up 4 bases, with 14 bases separating them. The CDR3 region is CASSQGGTGSYEQYF. The DNA for the CDR3 is TGTGCCAGCAGCCAAGGAGGAACAGGGTCTTACGAGCAGTACTTC.

The sample holds many counts of this clonotype. This rearrangement joins TRBV5-6 to TRBJ2-2; the match to TRBD1 covers 8 bases. The germline V gene encodes CDR1 SGHDT and CDR2 YYEEEE. CDR3 size: 11 residues. The ends lost 6 bases at V and 14 bases at J; junction bases unmatched: 6. The CDR3 DNA reads as TGTGCCAGCACCTCAGGGGGCGAACTGTTTTTT. It yields the protein CASTSGGELFF.

A few counts support this clonotype. V gene TRBV7-2 combines with J gene TRBJ2-1; D is unclear. There are 12 residues in the CDR3. V dropped 1 base and J dropped 10 bases, with 8 bases sitting between them. Germline lookup yields CDR1 SGHTA and CDR2 FQGNSA. For the CDR3, the DNA is TGTGCCAGCAGCTTAGATCTCTGGGAGCAGTTCTTC. Translating it yields CASSLDLWEQFF.

This clonotype showed up just a few times. This sequence joins TRBV10-2 and TRBJ2-7, with 9 positions matching TRBD2. The germline gives CDR1 WSHSY, CDR2 SAAADI. J gave up 2 bases and V 6 bases, and 2 bases lay outside the gene matches. The CDR3 consists of 13 residues. This CDR3 reads CASSGTSTYEQYV. The CDR3 region has the DNA TGCGCCAGCAGCGGGACTAGCACCTACGAGCAGTACGTC.

This clonotype was seen only a few times. This sequence joins TRBV10-3 and TRBJ1-5; 9 nucleotides agree with TRBD1. The germline V gene encodes CDR1 ENHRY and CDR2 SYGVKD. The CDR3 totals 14 residues. V lost 5 bases, J lost 6 bases, and 5 bases stayed unmatched. This CDR3 reads CAISRTGEAQPQHF. In DNA, the CDR3 is TGTGCCATCAGTCGGACAGGGGAGGCTCAGCCCCAGCATTTT.

V and J are TRBV15 and TRBJ1-4; 12 bases are a match to TRBD1. In germline, CDR1 is LNHNV, CDR2 YYDKDF (reference sequence). The trim removed 3 bases at V and 7 bases at J, leaving 3 bases unmatched. This CDR3 is built from 15 residues. Here the CDR3 DNA reads TGTGCCACCAGCAGGGGACAGGGGGCGAGTGAAAAACTGTTTTTT. Translated: CATSRGQGASEKLFF.

This clonotype was found many times. V and J are TRBV12-3 or TRBV12-4 and TRBJ1-4; TRBD1 aligns across 7 bases. V lost 3 bases and J lost 13; bases outside the gene matches: 8. CDR3 length: 13 amino acids. The CDR3 DNA reads TGTGCCAGCAGTTTGGGTGGGACAGCTAGACTGTTTTTT. Its protein is CASSLGGTARLFF.

This clonotype was recorded a few times. The V gene is TRBV2, the J gene TRBJ2-1, with 11 bases lining up with TRBD2. The CDR3 consists of 19 residues. Trimming took 6 bases from V and 0 from J; bases not matched to a gene: 13. The germline V gene encodes CDR1 SNHLY and CDR2 FYNNEI. This CDR3 is CASREPGLAVWSSYNEQFF. The CDR3 DNA reads TGTGCCAGCAGAGAACCGGGACTAGCGGTCTGGAGCTCCTACAATGAGCAGTTCTTC.

CDR3 sequence reads: CSAREPSGLNTGELFF. The CDR3 DNA reads as TGCAGTGCCAGGGAACCTAGCGGATTGAACACCGGGGAGCTGTTTTTT. The chain uses TRBV20-1 and TRBJ2-2; 7 bases are shared with TRBD2. Trimming at V came to 6 bases and at J to 1 base, leaving 11 bases not matched to a gene. CDR3 length equals 16 residues. Germline CDR1 is DFQATT and CDR2 is SNEGSKA (reference sequence).